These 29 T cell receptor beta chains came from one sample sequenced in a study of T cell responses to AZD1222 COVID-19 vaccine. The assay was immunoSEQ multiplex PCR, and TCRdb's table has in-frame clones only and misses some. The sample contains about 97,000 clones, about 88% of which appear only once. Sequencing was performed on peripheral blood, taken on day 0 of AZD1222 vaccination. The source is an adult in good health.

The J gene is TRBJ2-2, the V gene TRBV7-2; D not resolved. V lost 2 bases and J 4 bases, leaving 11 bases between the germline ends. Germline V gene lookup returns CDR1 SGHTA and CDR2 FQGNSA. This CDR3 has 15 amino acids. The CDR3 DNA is TGTGCCAGCAGCTTATTAGGGCCCTCCACCGGGGAGCTGTTTTTT. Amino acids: CASSLLGPSTGELFF.

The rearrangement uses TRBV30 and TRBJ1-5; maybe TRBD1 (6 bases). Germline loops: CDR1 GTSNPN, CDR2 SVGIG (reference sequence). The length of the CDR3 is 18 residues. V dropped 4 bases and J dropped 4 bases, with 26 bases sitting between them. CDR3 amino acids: CAWTDTRGGGGTNQPQHF. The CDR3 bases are TGTGCCTGGACCGACACAAGGGGAGGAGGGGGGACAAATCAGCCCCAGCATTTT.

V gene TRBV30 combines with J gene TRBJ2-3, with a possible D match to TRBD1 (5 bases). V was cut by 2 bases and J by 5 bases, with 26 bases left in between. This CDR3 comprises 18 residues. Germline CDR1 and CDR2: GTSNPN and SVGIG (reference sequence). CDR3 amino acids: CAWSKGIGRERWKDTQYF. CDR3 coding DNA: TGTGCCTGGAGTAAGGGAATTGGCAGGGAAAGATGGAAAGATACGCAGTATTTT.

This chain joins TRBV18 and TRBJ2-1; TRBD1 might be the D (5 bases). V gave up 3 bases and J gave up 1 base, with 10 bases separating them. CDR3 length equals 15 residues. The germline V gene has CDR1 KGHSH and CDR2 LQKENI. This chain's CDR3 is CASSPTDNSYNEQFF. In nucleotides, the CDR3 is TGTGCCAGCTCACCTACGGACAATTCCTACAATGAGCAGTTCTTC.

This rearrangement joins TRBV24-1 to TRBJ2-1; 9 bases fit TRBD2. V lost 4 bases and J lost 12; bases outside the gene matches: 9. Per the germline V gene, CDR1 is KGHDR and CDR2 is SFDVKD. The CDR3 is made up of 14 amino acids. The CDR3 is CATSDHSSGAPQFF. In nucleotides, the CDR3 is TGTGCCACCAGTGACCACTCTAGCGGGGCTCCGCAGTTCTTC.

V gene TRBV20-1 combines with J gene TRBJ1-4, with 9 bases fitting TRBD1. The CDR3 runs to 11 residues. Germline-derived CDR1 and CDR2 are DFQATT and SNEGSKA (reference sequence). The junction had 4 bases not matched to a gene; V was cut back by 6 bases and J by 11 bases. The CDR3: CSAWTGAKLFF. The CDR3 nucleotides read TGCAGTGCCTGGACAGGGGCCAAACTGTTTTTT.

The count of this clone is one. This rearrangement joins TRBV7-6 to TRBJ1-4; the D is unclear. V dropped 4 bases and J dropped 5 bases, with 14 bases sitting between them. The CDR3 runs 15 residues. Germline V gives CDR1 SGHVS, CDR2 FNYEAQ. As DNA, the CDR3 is TGTGCCAGCAGCTCCCGGTCATTGTTGAATGAAAAACTGTTTTTT. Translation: CASSSRSLLNEKLFF. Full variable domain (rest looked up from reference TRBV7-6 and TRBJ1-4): GAGVSQSPRYKVTKRGQDVALRCDPISGHVSLYWYRQALGQGPEFLTYFNYEAQQDKSGLPNDRFSAERPEGSISTLTIQRTEQRDSAMYRCASSSRSLLNEKLFFGSGTQLSVL.

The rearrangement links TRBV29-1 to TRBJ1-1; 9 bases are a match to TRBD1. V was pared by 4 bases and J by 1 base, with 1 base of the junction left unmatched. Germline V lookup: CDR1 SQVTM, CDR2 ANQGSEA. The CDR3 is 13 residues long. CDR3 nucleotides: TGCAGCGTTGCGACAGGGGGGAACACTGAAGCTTTCTTT. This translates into CSVATGGNTEAFF.

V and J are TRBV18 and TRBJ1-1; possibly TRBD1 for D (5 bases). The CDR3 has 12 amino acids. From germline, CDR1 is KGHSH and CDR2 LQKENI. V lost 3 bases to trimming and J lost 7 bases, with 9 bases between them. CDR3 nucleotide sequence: TGTGCCAGCTCACCGACAGCCTTTGAAGCTTTCTTT. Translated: CASSPTAFEAFF.

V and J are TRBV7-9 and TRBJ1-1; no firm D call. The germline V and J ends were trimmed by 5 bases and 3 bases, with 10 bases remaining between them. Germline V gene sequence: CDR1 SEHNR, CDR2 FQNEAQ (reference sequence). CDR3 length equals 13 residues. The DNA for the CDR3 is TGTGCCAGCAGCCTTCTTATGCACACTGAAGCTTTCTTT. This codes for CASSLLMHTEAFF.

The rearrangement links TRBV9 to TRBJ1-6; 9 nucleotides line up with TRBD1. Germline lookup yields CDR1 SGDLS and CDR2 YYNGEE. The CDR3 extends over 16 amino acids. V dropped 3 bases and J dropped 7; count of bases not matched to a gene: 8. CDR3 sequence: CASSGTPGQGNSPLHF. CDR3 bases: TGTGCCAGCAGCGGCACGCCGGGACAGGGCAATTCACCCCTCCACTTT.

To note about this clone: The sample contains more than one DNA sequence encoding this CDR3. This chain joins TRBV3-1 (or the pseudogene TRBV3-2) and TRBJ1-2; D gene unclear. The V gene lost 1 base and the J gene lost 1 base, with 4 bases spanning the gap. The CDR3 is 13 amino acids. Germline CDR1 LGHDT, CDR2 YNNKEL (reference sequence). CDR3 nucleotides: TGTGCCAGCAGCCAAGGGGGTAACTATGGCTACACCTTC. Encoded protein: CASSQGGNYGYTF.

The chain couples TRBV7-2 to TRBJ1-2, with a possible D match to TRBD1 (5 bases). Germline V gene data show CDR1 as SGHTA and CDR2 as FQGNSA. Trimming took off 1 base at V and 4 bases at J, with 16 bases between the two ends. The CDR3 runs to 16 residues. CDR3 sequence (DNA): TGTGCCAGCAGCTTAGGGGAGTACAGGAGGCCCTATGGCTACACCTTC. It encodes CASSLGEYRRPYGYTF.

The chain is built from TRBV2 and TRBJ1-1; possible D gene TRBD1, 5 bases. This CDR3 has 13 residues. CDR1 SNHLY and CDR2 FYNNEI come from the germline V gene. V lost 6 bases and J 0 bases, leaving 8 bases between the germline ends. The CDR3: CASRGEVNTEAFF. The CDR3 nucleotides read TGTGCCAGCAGAGGGGAGGTGAACACTGAAGCTTTCTTT. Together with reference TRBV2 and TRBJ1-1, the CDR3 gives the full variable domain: EPEVTQTPSHQVTQMGQEVILRCVPISNHLYFYWYRQILGQKVEFLVSFYNNEISEKSEIFDDQFSVERPDGSNFTLKIRSTKLEDSAMYFCASRGEVNTEAFFGQGTRLTVV.

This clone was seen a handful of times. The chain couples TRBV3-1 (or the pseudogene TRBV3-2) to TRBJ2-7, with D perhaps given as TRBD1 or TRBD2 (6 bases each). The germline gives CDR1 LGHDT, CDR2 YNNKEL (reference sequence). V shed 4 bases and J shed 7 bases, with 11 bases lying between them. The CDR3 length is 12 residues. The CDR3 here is CASSLRGLEQYF. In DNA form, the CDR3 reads TGTGCCAGCAGCCTCCGGGGGCTGGAGCAGTACTTC.

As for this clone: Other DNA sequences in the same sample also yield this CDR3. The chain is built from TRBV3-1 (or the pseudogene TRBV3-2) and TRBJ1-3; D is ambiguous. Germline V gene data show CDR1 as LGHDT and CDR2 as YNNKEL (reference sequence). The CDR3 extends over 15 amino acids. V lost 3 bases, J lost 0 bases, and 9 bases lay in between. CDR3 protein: CASSQRGGSGNTIYF. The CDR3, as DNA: TGTGCCAGCAGCCAGCGGGGTGGCTCTGGAAACACCATATATTTT.

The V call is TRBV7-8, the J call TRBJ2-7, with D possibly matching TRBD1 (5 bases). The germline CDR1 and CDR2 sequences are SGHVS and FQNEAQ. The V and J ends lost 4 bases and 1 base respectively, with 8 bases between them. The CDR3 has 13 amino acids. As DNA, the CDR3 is TGTGCCAGCAGCTATGACAGATCCTACGAGCAGTACTTC. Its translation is CASSYDRSYEQYF.

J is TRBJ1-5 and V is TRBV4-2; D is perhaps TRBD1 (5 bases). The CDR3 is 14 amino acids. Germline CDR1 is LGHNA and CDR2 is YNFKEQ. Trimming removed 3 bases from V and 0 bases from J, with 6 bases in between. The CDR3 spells CASSHTGSNQPQHF. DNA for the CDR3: TGTGCCAGCAGCCACACAGGTAGCAATCAGCCCCAGCATTTT.

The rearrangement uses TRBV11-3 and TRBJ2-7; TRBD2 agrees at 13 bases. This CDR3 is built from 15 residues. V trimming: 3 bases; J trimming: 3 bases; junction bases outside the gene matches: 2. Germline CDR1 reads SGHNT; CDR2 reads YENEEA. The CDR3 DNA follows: TGTGCCAGCAGCTTGGGACTAGCGGGGTTCTACGAGCAGTACTTC. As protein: CASSLGLAGFYEQYF.

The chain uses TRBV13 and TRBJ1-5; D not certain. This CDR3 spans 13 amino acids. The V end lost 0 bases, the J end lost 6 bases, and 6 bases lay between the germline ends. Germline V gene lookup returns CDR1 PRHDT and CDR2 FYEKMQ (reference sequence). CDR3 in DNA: TGTGCCAGCAGCTTAGGCTTCGGTCAGCCCCAGCATTTT. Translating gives CASSLGFGQPQHF.

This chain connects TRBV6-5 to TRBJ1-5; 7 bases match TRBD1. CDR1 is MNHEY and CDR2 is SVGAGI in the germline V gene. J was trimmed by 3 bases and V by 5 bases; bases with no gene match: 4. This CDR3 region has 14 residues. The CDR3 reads CASSLQGHNQPQHF. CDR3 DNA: TGTGCCAGCAGTCTACAGGGGCACAATCAGCCCCAGCATTTT.

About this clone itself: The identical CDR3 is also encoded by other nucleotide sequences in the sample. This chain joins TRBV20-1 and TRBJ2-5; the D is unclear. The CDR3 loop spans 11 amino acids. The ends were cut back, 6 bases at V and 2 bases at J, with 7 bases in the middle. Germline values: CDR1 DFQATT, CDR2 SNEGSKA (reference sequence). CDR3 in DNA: TGCAGTGCGCAGCATCAAGAGACCCAGTACTTC. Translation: CSAQHQETQYF.

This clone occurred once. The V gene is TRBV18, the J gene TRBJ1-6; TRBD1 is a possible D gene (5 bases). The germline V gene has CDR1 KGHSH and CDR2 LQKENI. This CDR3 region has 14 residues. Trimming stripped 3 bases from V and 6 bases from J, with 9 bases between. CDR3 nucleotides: TGTGCCAGCTCACCGGGACTGCTTAATTCACCCCTCCACTTT. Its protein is CASSPGLLNSPLHF.

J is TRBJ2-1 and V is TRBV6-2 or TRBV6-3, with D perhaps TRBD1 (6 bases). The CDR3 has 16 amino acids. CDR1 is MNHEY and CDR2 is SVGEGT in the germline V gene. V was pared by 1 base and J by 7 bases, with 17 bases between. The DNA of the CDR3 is TGTGCCAGCAGTTACTTTCGACGTGGGGGCCGGAATGAGCAGTTCTTC. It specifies CASSYFRRGGRNEQFF.

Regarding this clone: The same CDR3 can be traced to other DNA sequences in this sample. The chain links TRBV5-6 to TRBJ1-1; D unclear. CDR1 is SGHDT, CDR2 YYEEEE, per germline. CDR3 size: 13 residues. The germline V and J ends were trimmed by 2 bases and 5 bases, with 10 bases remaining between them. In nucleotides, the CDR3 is TGTGCCAGCAGCTTAGGGTTCGGGACTGAAGCTTTCTTT. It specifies CASSLGFGTEAFF.

The CDR3 spells CASSLTGLTDTQYF. The CDR3 DNA follows: TGTGCCAGCAGCCTAACAGGGCTCACAGATACGCAGTATTTT. The V and J genes are TRBV6-4 and TRBJ2-3, with D perhaps TRBD1 (6 bases). The CDR3 extends over 14 amino acids. V gave up 6 bases and J gave up 2 bases, with 12 bases separating them. Looked up from germline, CDR1 is MRHNA and CDR2 is SNTAGT.

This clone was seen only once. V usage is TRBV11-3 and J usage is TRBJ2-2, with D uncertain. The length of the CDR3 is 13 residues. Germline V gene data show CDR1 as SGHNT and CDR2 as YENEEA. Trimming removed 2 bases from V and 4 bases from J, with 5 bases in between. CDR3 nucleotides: TGTGCCAGCAGCTTAATGCTCACCGGGGAGCTGTTTTTT. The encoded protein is CASSLMLTGELFF.

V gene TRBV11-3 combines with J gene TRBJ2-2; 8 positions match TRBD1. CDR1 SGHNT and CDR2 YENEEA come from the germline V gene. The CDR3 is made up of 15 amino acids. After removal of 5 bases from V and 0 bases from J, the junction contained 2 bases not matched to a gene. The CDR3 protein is CASSTGGSNTGELFF. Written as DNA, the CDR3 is TGTGCCAGCAGCACAGGGGGGTCGAACACCGGGGAGCTGTTTTTT.

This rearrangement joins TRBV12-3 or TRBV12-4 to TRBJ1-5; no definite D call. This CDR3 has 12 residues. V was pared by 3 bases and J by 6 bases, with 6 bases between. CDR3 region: CASSLQAQPQHF. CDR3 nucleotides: TGTGCCAGCAGTTTGCAGGCTCAGCCCCAGCATTTT.